This record looks at one T cell receptor (beta chain) sequence and its context. Its target is unknown. Germline CDR1 is MDHEN and CDR2 is SYDVKM. The trim removed 7 bases at V and 5 bases at J, leaving 14 bases unmatched. The CDR3 is 15 residues long. This record comes from a study of shared clonotypes between healthy human individuals. Study in general: Donors had three CD4 naive, three CD4 memory, two CD8 naive and one CD8 memory plate apiece.

Replicate PCRs from sorted subsets contained roughly 200 ng DNA, which is some 30,000 T cell genomes. Sequencing was performed with immunoSEQ multiplex PCR; in TCRdb, only in-frame clones are kept and a portion is missing. Here the sample spans approximately 2.1 million clones, 80% to 95% being singletons. Whole-study results and caveats: There were few donors, and this limited the genetic and exposure-history diversity represented.

This TCR derives from a man between 18 and 29 years old in good health. Some clones in this sample may be carry-over from other donors' samples. Specimen: naive CD4+ T cells from PBMCs. Stated subset: CD45RA+ positively selected. The rearrangement joins TRBV28 to TRBJ2-7; TRBD2 agrees at 7 bases. The CDR3 bases are TGTGCCAGCACCCTTCGCCCGGGGGGATTCGACGAGCAGTACTTC. Protein product: CASTLRPGGFDEQYF. Together with reference TRBV28 and TRBJ2-7, the CDR3 gives the full variable domain: DVKVTQSSRYLVKRTGEKVFLECVQDMDHENMFWYRQDPGLGLRLIYFSYDVKMKEKGDIPEGYSVSREKKERFSLILESASTNQTSMYLCASTLRPGGFDEQYFGPGTRLTVT.